The 32 T cell receptor beta chains given below trace back to one sample, sequenced in a study of blood T cells in healthy people across ages. Primers used in a second PCR of roughly 7 to 11 cycles were a sample-barcoded 5' primer and a J-beta primer mix. TCRdb called the 5' RACE reads again in MiXCR, with one record for every CDR3 protein. The sample has some 1.8 million distinct CDR3 sequences, around 42% seen once; the top ten hold around 23%. The sequencing sample was made of blood. The receptors derive from a human donor in good health.

The rearrangement links TRBV6-5 to TRBJ1-6; 9 nucleotides match TRBD1. Germline assignment: CDR1 MNHEY and CDR2 SVGAGI. The ends lost 5 bases at V and 7 bases at J; junction bases unmatched: 6. The length of the CDR3 is 15 residues. CDR3 DNA sequence: TGTGCCAGCAGTCGACAGGGGGTCGAAAATTCACCCCTCCACTTT. It is translated as CASSRQGVENSPLHF.

The rearrangement links TRBV4-2 to TRBJ1-1; possibly TRBD1 for D (5 bases). Germline CDR1 LGHNA, CDR2 YNFKEQ. The CDR3 covers 16 residues. V gave up 5 bases and J gave up 4 bases, with 20 bases separating them. CDR3 DNA: TGTGCCAGCAGCAGCGGGCGTCGGAGCCAGGGCACTGAAGCTTTCTTT. Its translation is CASSSGRRSQGTEAFF.

For this clonotype: A read error may explain this, as a much larger clone is one base away. The gene calls are TRBV20-1 and TRBJ1-2; D is unclear. Trimming removed 8 bases from V and 2 bases from J, with 9 bases in between. CDR1 DFQATT and CDR2 SNEGSKA come from the germline V gene (reference sequence). The CDR3 extends over 11 amino acids. CDR3 loop: CSTQRNYGYTF. CDR3 bases: TGCAGTACCCAGAGGAACTATGGCTACACCTTC.

This clonotype was detected once. The chain recombines TRBV5-1 with TRBJ1-4; no firm D call. V was pared by 4 bases and J by 0 bases, with 10 bases between. From germline, CDR1 is SGHRS and CDR2 YFSETQ. CDR3 length: 15 residues. Here the CDR3 DNA reads TGCGCCAGCAGCCTCTTCCCTGCAACTAATGAAAAACTGTTTTTT. Translated, it gives CASSLFPATNEKLFF. The full variable domain, its missing parts supplied by reference TRBV5-1 and TRBJ1-4, is KAGVTQTPRYLIKTRGQQVTLSCSPISGHRSVSWYQQTPGQGLQFLFEYFSETQRNKGNFPGRFSGRQFSNSRSEMNVSTLELGDSALYLCASSLFPATNEKLFFGSGTQLSVL.

The V and J genes are TRBV29-1 and TRBJ2-4, with 10 bases identical to TRBD1. The J call is doubtful: the DNA matches TRBJ2-7 better. Per the germline V gene, CDR1 is SQVTM and CDR2 is ANQGSEA. The CDR3 is 13 residues long. The DNA for the CDR3 is TGCAGCGCCCGAACCGGGACAGGGGACGAGCAGTACTTC. Encoded protein: CSARTGTGDEQYF.

This clonotype has only a few counts. The chain recombines TRBV29-1 with TRBJ1-2, with 10 bases identical to TRBD1. Germline V gene data show CDR1 as SQVTM and CDR2 as ANQGSEA. CDR3 length: 11 residues. The CDR3 sequence: CRGQGIDGYTF. The CDR3 DNA sequence: TGCAGGGGACAGGGGATCGATGGCTACACCTTC.

This clonotype was detected only a few times. The junction shows a germline mismatch at one end, possibly a read error. This rearrangement joins TRBV7-2 to TRBJ2-4; tentatively, D is TRBD1 (6 bases). The CDR3 extends over 12 amino acids. CDR1 is SGHTA and CDR2 is FQGNSA in the germline V gene. This CDR3 reads CASSLQGNIQYF. CDR3 DNA: TGCGCCAGCAGCTTGCAGGGGAACATTCAGTACTTC.

This rearrangement joins TRBV7-9 to TRBJ2-3; 9 bases agree with TRBD1. There are 16 residues in the CDR3. Germline trimming cut 4 bases from V and 9 bases from J; bases unmatched to any gene: 14. Germline V lookup: CDR1 SEHNR, CDR2 FQNEAQ (reference sequence). CDR3 coding DNA: TGTGCCAGCAGCTACCAATATAGACAGGGGGAGCGGACGCAGTATTTT. It yields the protein CASSYQYRQGERTQYF.

This chain joins TRBV12-5 and TRBJ2-3, with D perhaps TRBD2 (5 bases). CDR3 length: 11 amino acids. V was cut by 9 bases and J by 3 bases, with 7 bases left in between. Germline V lookup: CDR1 LGHNT, CDR2 FRNRAP. The CDR3 DNA reads as TGTGCTAGCGGGGAGACAGATACGCAGTATTTT. This gives the protein CASGETDTQYF.

The rearrangement links TRBV5-1 to TRBJ1-2, with D tentatively TRBD1 (6 bases). V was cut by 4 bases and J by 3 bases, with 16 bases left in between. The CDR3 contains 15 residues. The V gene's germline CDR1 is SGHRS and CDR2 YFSETQ. The CDR3 loop is CASSEQGGRDYGYTF. The CDR3 nucleotides are TGCGCCAGCAGCGAACAGGGAGGGAGGGACTATGGCTACACCTTC.

The table lists this clonotype with a few counts. The chain links TRBV27 to TRBJ2-1; D gene uncertain. The germline V and J ends were trimmed by 4 bases and 3 bases, with 7 bases remaining between them. This CDR3 is 13 amino acids long. Germline values: CDR1 MNHEY, CDR2 SMNVEV (reference sequence). The CDR3 reads CASSYIGYNEQFF. For the CDR3, the DNA is TGTGCCAGCAGTTACATCGGCTACAATGAGCAGTTCTTC.

To note about this clonotype: Being one base from a much bigger clone, this may be a read error. This chain links TRBV15 with TRBJ2-6; D is perhaps TRBD1 (5 bases). The CDR3 has 15 residues. Germline V CDR1 and CDR2: LNHNV, YYDKDF (reference sequence). In DNA form, the CDR3 reads TGTGCCCTTAAGAGACCGCCCTCTGGGGCCAACGTCCGGACTTTC. Protein: CALKRPPSGANVRTF. Looking up the rest from reference TRBV15 and TRBJ2-6 gives the full variable domain: DAMVIQNPRYQVTQFGKPVTLSCSQTLNHNVMYWYQQKSSQAPKLLFHYYDKDFNNEADTPDNFQSRRPNTSFCFLDIRSPGLGDTAMYLCALKRPPSGANVRTFGAGSRLTVL.

The rearrangement uses TRBV10-3 and TRBJ2-7; D tentatively fits TRBD1 or TRBD2 (5 bases each). The V end was cut by 0 bases, the J end by 2 bases, with 17 bases between. CDR1 is ENHRY, CDR2 SYGVKD, per germline. The CDR3 covers 17 residues. The CDR3 DNA is TGTGCCATCAGTGAGTCAAGCGCCGGGGCCCCCCCCTACGAGCAGTACTTC. It yields the protein CAISESSAGAPPYEQYF.

The chain couples TRBV12-3 or TRBV12-4 to TRBJ2-3, with TRBD2 matching over 10 bases. V lost 3 bases and J lost 10; bases outside the gene matches: 7. This CDR3 is built from 14 residues. The chain's CDR3 is CASSFIAGGGAQYF. The CDR3 bases are TGTGCCAGCAGTTTTATAGCGGGGGGCGGTGCGCAGTATTTT.

This clonotype was seen only once. This rearrangement joins TRBV12-3 or TRBV12-4 to TRBJ2-2, with a possible D match to TRBD1 (5 bases). The CDR3 covers 15 residues. Trimming took 4 bases from V and 2 from J, leaving 11 bases between them. The CDR3 is CASSSPRGNTGELFF. Written as DNA, the CDR3 is TGTGCCAGCAGTTCACCAAGGGGTAACACCGGGGAGCTGTTTTTT.

V gene TRBV7-3 combines with J gene TRBJ1-1; D is ambiguous. Germline assignment: CDR1 SGHTA and CDR2 FQGTGA. CDR3 length: 15 amino acids. Trimming took 2 bases from V and 3 from J, leaving 13 bases between them. The CDR3, as DNA: TGTGCCAGCAGCTTAGGCCAAGTGAGGGACACTGAAGCTTTCTTT. It translates to CASSLGQVRDTEAFF.

The chain recombines TRBV11-2 with TRBJ2-3; D ambiguous. The V end lost 3 bases, the J end lost 8 bases, and 9 bases lay between the germline ends. This CDR3 region has 12 residues. The germline V gene encodes CDR1 SGHAT and CDR2 FQNNGV. CDR3 sequence (DNA): TGTGCCAGCAGCTTTACAAGAGCTACGCAGTATTTT. Amino acids: CASSFTRATQYF.

The chain employs TRBV3-1 and TRBJ2-7, with D possibly matching TRBD2 (6 bases). The V end lost 0 bases, the J end lost 10 bases, and 16 bases lay between the germline ends. The CDR3 consists of 14 residues. Per the germline V gene, CDR1 is LGHDT and CDR2 is YNNKEL (reference sequence). CDR3 residues: CASSQDLAGGAQYF. The CDR3, as DNA: TGTGCCAGCAGCCAAGATTTAGCCGGCGGGGCCCAGTACTTC.

This clonotype appeared many times. The rearrangement links TRBV10-3 to TRBJ2-3; D gene ambiguous. V gave up 5 bases and J gave up 10 bases, with 19 bases separating them. Looked up from germline, CDR1 is ENHRY and CDR2 is SYGVKD. This CDR3 is 14 amino acids long. CDR3 nucleotide sequence: TGTGCCATCAGTTTCAACTTGTTGGTCCCCGCGCAGTATTTT. This translates into CAISFNLLVPAQYF.

This clonotype was detected only a few times. The J gene is TRBJ1-1, the V gene TRBV4-3; 7 bases agree with TRBD1. Germline V CDR1 and CDR2: LGHNA, YSLEER. This CDR3 spans 16 amino acids. Trimming removed 4 bases from V and 1 base from J; junction bases left unmatched: 9. The DNA for the CDR3 is TGCGCCAGCAGCCGAAAACAGGGGCCAGGGAACACTGAAGCTTTCTTT. It codes for CASSRKQGPGNTEAFF.

This clonotype was seen more than once but under ten times. The chain employs TRBV4-3 and TRBJ1-2; D possibly corresponds to TRBD1 (5 bases). Germline loops: CDR1 LGHNA, CDR2 YSLEER. V lost 0 bases and J 1 base, leaving 9 bases between the germline ends. This CDR3 has 15 amino acids. CDR3 protein: CASSQDREFNYGYTF. In nucleotides, the CDR3 is TGCGCCAGCAGCCAAGACAGGGAGTTTAACTATGGCTACACCTTC.

The V and J genes are TRBV29-1 and TRBJ2-3, with 8 bases identical to TRBD2. CDR1 and CDR2 from the germline V gene are SQVTM and ANQGSEA. Germline trimming cut 4 bases from V and 4 bases from J; bases unmatched to any gene: 13. The CDR3 extends over 16 amino acids. Here the CDR3 DNA reads TGCAGCGTTGTAGGTCTTGCGGGGGGCATCGCAGATACGCAGTATTTT. Encoded protein: CSVVGLAGGIADTQYF.

The V call is TRBV28, the J call TRBJ1-1, with 7 bases matching TRBD1. There are 17 residues in the CDR3. The V and J ends lost 4 bases and 6 bases, in that order; junction bases with no gene match: 17. Germline-derived CDR1 and CDR2 are MDHEN and SYDVKM. DNA of the CDR3: TGTGCCAGCAGTTATACAGGGGATGAGTTTGGGCCCCCTGAAGCTTTCTTT. Translation gives CASSYTGDEFGPPEAFF.

The chain carries TRBV6-6 and TRBJ1-5; possible D gene TRBD1, 6 bases. V was shortened by 2 bases and J by 0 bases, with 14 bases between the two germline ends. This CDR3 has 17 amino acids. Germline assignment: CDR1 MNHNY and CDR2 SVGAGI (reference sequence). This CDR3 is CASSYSTGFNSNQPQHF. CDR3 DNA: TGTGCCAGCAGTTACAGCACAGGGTTCAATAGCAATCAGCCCCAGCATTTT.

This chain joins TRBV5-1 and TRBJ1-1; 8 bases are shared with TRBD1. After removal of 1 base from V and 7 bases from J, the junction contained 6 bases not matched to a gene. The CDR3 totals 14 residues. CDR1 and CDR2 (germline): SGHRS, YFSETQ. For the CDR3, the DNA is TGCGCCAGCAGCTTGTCCTCCGGGACAGGTGAAGCTTTCTTT. It encodes CASSLSSGTGEAFF.

Concerning this clonotype: No conserved phenylalanine or tryptophan is present at the end of the CDR3, so a read error is the likely explanation. The gene calls are TRBV5-1 and TRBJ2-5; either TRBD1 or TRBD2 may supply D (5 bases each). Germline lookup yields CDR1 SGHRS and CDR2 YFSETQ. The CDR3 runs to 15 residues. V lost 0 bases to trimming and J lost 2 bases, with 11 bases between them. CDR3: CASSLEGREQETQYC. CDR3 in DNA: TGCGCCAGCAGCTTGGAGGGCAGGGAGCAAGAGACCCAGTACTGC.

V is TRBV12-3 or TRBV12-4 and J is TRBJ1-5; no definite D call. Trimming removed 6 bases at V and 5 bases at J, with 8 bases between. The CDR3 is made up of 12 amino acids. This chain's CDR3 is CASRFIDQPQHF. DNA of the CDR3: TGTGCCAGCAGATTCATAGATCAGCCCCAGCATTTT.

The chain links TRBV5-1 to TRBJ2-7; tentative D call: TRBD1 (6 bases). The CDR3 consists of 15 residues. Per germline, CDR1 SGHRS and CDR2 YFSETQ. V dropped 4 bases and J dropped 2 bases, with 16 bases sitting between them. The CDR3 DNA follows: TGCGCCAGCAGCCGTTTAACAGGGACCACCTACGAGCAGTACTTC. Its translation is CASSRLTGTTYEQYF.

This clonotype has only a few counts. This chain uses TRBV6-2 or TRBV6-3 with TRBJ2-5; 10 nucleotides match TRBD2. V gave up 5 bases and J gave up 0 bases; unmatched junction bases: 6. The CDR3 extends over 16 amino acids. From germline, CDR1 is MNHEY and CDR2 SVGEGT. The chain's CDR3 is CASSALLAGNQETQYF. CDR3 bases: TGTGCCAGCAGTGCCCTACTAGCGGGGAACCAAGAGACCCAGTACTTC.

V gene TRBV3-1 combines with J gene TRBJ1-2; 9 positions match TRBD1. With 1 base clipped from V and 8 bases from J, the junction kept 5 bases outside the gene matches. The CDR3 consists of 14 residues. Germline V gene data show CDR1 as LGHDT and CDR2 as YNNKEL (reference sequence). The CDR3: CASSQGGQGYGYTF. The DNA for the CDR3 is TGTGCCAGCAGCCAAGGCGGACAGGGGTACGGCTACACCTTC. The full variable domain, completed using reference TRBV3-1 and TRBJ1-2, is DTAVSQTPKYLVTQMGNDKSIKCEQNLGHDTMYWYKQDSKKFLKIMFSYNNKELIINETVPNRFSPKSPDKAHLNLHINSLELGDSAVYFCASSQGGQGYGYTFGSGTRLTVV.

Only a few counts were recorded for this clonotype. The chain couples TRBV29-1 to TRBJ2-1; no clear D gene. The germline V gene encodes CDR1 SQVTM and CDR2 ANQGSEA. This CDR3 comprises 14 residues. Trimming left V 7 bases short and J 5 bases short, with 18 bases between. CDR3 sequence reads: CSAIRQSGNNEQFF. The CDR3 nucleotides are TGCAGCGCTATCCGACAATCTGGAAACAATGAGCAGTTCTTC.

Concerning this clonotype: Its ends do not fully match the called genes, so a read error is possible. J is TRBJ1-6 and V is TRBV4-2; TRBD1 is a possible D gene (5 bases). Germline lookup yields CDR1 LGHNA and CDR2 YNFKEQ. This CDR3 comprises 14 residues. CDR3 DNA: TGTGCCAGTAGCCAGGACAAAAATAATTCACCCCTCCACTTT. Translating it yields CASSQDKNNSPLHF.